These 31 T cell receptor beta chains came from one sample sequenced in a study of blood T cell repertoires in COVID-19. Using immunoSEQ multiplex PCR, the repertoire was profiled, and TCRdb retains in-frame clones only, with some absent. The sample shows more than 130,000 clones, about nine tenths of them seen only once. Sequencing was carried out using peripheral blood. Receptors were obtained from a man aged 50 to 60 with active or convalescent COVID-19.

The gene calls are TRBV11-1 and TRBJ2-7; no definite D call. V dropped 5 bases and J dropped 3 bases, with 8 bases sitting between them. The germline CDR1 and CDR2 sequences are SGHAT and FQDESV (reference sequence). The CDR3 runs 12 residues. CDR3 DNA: TGTGCCAGCAGCCGCTGGAGCTACGAGCAGTACTTC. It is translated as CASSRWSYEQYF. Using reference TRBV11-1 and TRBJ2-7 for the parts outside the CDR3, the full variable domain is EAEVAQSPRYKITEKSQAVAFWCDPISGHATLYWYRQILGQGPELLVQFQDESVVDDSQLPKDRFSAERLKGVDSTLKIQPAELGDSAMYLCASSRWSYEQYFGPGTRLTVT.

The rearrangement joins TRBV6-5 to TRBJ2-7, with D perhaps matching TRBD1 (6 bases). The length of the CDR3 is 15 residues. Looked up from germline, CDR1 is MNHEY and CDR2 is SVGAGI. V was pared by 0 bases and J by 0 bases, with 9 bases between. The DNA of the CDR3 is TGTGCCAGCAGTTACTCAGCCAGGGGCTCCTACGAGCAGTACTTC. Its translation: CASSYSARGSYEQYF.

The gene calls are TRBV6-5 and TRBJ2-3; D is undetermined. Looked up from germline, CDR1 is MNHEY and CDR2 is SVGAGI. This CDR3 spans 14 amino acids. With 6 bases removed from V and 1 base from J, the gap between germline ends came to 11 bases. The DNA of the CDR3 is TGTGCCAGCAGCCTAACCCCCGGCACAGATACGCAGTATTTT. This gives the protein CASSLTPGTDTQYF.

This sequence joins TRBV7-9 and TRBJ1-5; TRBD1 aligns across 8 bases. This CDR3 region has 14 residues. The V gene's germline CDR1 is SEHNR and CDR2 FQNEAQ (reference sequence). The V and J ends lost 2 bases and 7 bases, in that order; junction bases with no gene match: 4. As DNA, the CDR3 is TGTGCCAGCAGCTTATCGGACAGGGCCCAGCCCCAGCATTTT. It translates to CASSLSDRAQPQHF.

The CDR3 spells CASSLDRASGTLYNEQFF. CDR3 nucleotides: TGTGCCAGCAGCTTAGATCGGGCTAGCGGGACCCTATACAATGAGCAGTTCTTC. The J gene is TRBJ2-1, the V gene TRBV11-2, with TRBD2 matching over 9 bases. The CDR3 has 18 residues. Trimming took 0 bases from V and 4 from J; bases not matched to a gene: 10. Germline-derived CDR1 and CDR2 are SGHAT and FQNNGV.

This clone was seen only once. The CDR3 region is CATSDQGYGYTF. CDR3 DNA: TGTGCCACCAGTGATCAGGGGTATGGCTACACCTTC. The chain links TRBV24-1 to TRBJ1-2; D is perhaps TRBD1 (6 bases). Germline V gives CDR1 KGHDR, CDR2 SFDVKD. With 3 bases removed from V and 5 bases from J, the gap between germline ends came to 6 bases. The CDR3 has 12 amino acids.

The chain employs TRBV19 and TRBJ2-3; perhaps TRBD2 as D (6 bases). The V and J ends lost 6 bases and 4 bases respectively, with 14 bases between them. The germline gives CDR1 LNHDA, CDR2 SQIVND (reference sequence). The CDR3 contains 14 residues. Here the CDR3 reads CASSRTRDSDTQYF. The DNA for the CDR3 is TGTGCCAGTAGCCGAACTAGGGACTCAGATACGCAGTATTTT.

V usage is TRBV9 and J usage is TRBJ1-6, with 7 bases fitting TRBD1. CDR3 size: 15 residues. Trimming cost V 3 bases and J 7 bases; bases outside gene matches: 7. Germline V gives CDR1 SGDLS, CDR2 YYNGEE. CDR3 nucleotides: TGTGCCAGCAGCGAGAGGGCAGGGGGGAATTCACCCCTCCACTTT. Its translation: CASSERAGGNSPLHF. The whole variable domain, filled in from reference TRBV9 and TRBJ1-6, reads DSGVTQTPKHLITATGQRVTLRCSPRSGDLSVYWYQQSLDQGLQFLIQYYNGEERAKGNILERFSAQQFPDLHSELNLSSLELGDSALYFCASSERAGGNSPLHFGNGTRLTVT.

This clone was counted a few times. CDR3 in DNA: TGTGCCAGCAGTTTACTTACGACAGGCGTAAATTCACCCCTCCACTTT. Translation: CASSLLTTGVNSPLHF. V is TRBV28 and J is TRBJ1-6; tentatively, D is TRBD1 (6 bases). The V and J ends lost 2 bases and 7 bases respectively, with 15 bases between them. Germline values: CDR1 MDHEN, CDR2 SYDVKM. The CDR3 contains 16 residues.

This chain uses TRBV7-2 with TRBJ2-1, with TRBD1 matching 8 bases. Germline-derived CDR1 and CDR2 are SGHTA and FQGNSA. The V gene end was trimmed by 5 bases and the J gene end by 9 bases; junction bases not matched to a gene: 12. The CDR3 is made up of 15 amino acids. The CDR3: CASSRILGQGAEQFF. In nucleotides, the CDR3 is TGTGCCAGCAGCCGGATCTTAGGACAGGGAGCTGAGCAGTTCTTC.

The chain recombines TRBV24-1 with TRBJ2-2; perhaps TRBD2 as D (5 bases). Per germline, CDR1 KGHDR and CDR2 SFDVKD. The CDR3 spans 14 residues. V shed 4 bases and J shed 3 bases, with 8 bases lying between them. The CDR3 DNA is TGTGCCACCAGTGAAGGGAGAGACACCGGGGAGCTGTTTTTT. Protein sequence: CATSEGRDTGELFF.

The chain's CDR3 is CASSVGALGVRAFF. The DNA of the CDR3 is TGTGCCAGCAGCGTAGGCGCGCTAGGGGTTCGGGCTTTCTTT. The chain employs TRBV9 and TRBJ1-1, with D maybe TRBD1 (5 bases). V gave up 0 bases and J gave up 11 bases, with 17 bases separating them. This CDR3 comprises 14 residues. Germline lookup yields CDR1 SGDLS and CDR2 YYNGEE.

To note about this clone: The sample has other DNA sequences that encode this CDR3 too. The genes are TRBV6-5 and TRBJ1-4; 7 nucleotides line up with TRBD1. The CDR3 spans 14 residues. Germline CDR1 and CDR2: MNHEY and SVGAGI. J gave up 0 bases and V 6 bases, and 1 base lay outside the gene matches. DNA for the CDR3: TGTGCCAGCAGAACAGGGGCAACTAATGAAAAACTGTTTTTT. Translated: CASRTGATNEKLFF.

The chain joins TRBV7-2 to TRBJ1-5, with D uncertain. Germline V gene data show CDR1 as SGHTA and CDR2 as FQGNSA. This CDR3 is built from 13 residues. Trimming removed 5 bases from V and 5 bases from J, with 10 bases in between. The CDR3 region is CASSLRRYQPQHF. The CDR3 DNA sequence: TGTGCCAGCAGCCTGCGCCGCTATCAGCCCCAGCATTTT. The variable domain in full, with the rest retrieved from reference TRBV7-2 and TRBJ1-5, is GAGVSQSPSNKVTEKGKDVELRCDPISGHTALYWYRQSLGQGLEFLIYFQGNSAPDKSGLPSDRFSAERTGGSVSTLTIQRTQQEDSAVYLCASSLRRYQPQHFGDGTRLSIL.

In nucleotides, the CDR3 is TGCGCCAGCAGTCAACCCAGACGGGGGGCGCCGACCGGGGAGCTGTTTTTT. This sequence encodes CASSQPRRGAPTGELFF. The chain is built from TRBV23-1 and TRBJ2-2, with TRBD2 as a possible D gene (7 bases). TRBV23-1 is labeled an ORF, and its function is uncertain. V shed 2 bases and J shed 5 bases, with 18 bases lying between them. CDR3 length: 17 amino acids.

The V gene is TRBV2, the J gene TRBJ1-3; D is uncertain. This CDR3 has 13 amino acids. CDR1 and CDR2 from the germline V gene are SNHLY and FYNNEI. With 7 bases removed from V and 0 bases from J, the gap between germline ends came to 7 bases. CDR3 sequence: CASTGFSGNTIYF. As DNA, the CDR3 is TGTGCCAGCACGGGGTTCTCTGGAAACACCATATATTTT.

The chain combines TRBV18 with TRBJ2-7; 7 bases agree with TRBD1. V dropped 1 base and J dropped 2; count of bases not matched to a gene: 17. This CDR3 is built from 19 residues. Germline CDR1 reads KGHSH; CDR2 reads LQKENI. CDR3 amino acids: CASSPLIPRGGAETYEQYF. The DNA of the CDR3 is TGTGCCAGCTCACCACTGATCCCCCGAGGGGGCGCAGAGACCTACGAGCAGTACTTC.

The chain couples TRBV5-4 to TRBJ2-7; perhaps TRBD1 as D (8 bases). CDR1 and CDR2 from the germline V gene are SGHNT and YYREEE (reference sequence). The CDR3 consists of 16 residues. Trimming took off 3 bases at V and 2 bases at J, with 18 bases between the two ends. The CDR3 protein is CASSSPGGAGAYEQYF. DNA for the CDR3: TGTGCCAGCAGCTCACCAGGGGGCGCGGGAGCCTACGAGCAGTACTTC.

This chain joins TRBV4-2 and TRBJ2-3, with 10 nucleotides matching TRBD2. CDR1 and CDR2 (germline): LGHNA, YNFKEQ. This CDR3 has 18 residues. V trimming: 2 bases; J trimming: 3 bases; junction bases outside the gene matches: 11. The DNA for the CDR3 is TGTGCCAGCAGCCAACGCCCGGGGCTAGCGGGAGTTACAGATACGCAGTATTTT. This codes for CASSQRPGLAGVTDTQYF.

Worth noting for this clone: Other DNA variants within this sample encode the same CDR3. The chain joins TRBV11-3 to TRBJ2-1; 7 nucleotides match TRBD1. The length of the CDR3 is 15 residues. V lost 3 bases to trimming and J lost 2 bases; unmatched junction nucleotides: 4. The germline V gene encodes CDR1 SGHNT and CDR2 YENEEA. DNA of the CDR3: TGTGCCAGCAGCTTCCGGGACAGCCCCTACAATGAGCAGTTCTTC. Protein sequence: CASSFRDSPYNEQFF.

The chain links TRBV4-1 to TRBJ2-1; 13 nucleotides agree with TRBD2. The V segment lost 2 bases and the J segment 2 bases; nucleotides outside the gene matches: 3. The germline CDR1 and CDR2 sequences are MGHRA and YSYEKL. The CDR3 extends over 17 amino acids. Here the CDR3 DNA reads TGCGCCAGCAGCCAACCAACTAGCGGGAGGGCCTACAATGAGCAGTTCTTC. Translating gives CASSQPTSGRAYNEQFF.

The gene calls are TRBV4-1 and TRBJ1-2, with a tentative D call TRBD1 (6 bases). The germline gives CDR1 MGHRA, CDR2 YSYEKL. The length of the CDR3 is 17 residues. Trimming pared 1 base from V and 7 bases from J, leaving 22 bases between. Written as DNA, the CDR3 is TGCGCCAGCAGCCAAGCCCTACCCAGGGGCGTAGGGGCTGGCTACACCTTC. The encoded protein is CASSQALPRGVGAGYTF.

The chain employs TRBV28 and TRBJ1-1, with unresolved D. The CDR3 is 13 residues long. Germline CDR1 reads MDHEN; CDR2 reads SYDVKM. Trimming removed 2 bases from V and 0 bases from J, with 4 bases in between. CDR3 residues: CASSLPVNTEAFF. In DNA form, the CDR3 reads TGTGCCAGCAGTTTACCGGTGAACACTGAAGCTTTCTTT.

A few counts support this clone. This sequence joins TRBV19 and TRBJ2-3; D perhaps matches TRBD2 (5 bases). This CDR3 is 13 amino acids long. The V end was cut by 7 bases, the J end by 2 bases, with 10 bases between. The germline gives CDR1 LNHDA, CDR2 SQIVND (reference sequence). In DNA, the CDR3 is TGTGCCAGTATGCCGGGGAACACAGATACGCAGTATTTT. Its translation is CASMPGNTDTQYF. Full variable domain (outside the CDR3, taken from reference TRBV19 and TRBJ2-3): DGGITQSPKYLFRKEGQNVTLSCEQNLNHDAMYWYRQDPGQGLRLIYYSQIVNDFQKGDIAEGYSVSREKKESFPLTVTSAQKNPTAFYLCASMPGNTDTQYFGPGTRLTVL.

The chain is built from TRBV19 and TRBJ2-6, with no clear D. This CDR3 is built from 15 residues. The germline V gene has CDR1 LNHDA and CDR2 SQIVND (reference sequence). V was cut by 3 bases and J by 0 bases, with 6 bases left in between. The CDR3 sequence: CASSISVSGANVLTF. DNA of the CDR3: TGTGCCAGTAGTATCTCCGTCTCTGGGGCCAACGTCCTGACTTTC.

The CDR3 sequence: CASSLELVAGELFF. The CDR3 nucleotides are TGTGCCAGCAGCTTAGAACTAGTGGCCGGGGAGCTGTTTTTT. The chain uses TRBV7-9 and TRBJ2-2, with D perhaps matching TRBD2 (5 bases). The CDR3 covers 14 residues. V gave up 1 base and J gave up 6 bases, with 9 bases separating them. Per the germline V gene, CDR1 is SEHNR and CDR2 is FQNEAQ (reference sequence).

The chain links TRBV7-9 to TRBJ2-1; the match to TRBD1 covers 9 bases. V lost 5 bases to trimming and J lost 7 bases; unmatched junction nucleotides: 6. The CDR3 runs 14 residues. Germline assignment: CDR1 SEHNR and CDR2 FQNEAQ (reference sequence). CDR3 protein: CASSQGTGKNEQFF. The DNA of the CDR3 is TGTGCCAGCAGCCAGGGGACAGGGAAGAATGAGCAGTTCTTC. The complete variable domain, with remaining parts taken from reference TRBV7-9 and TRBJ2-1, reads DTGVSQNPRHKITKRGQNVTFRCDPISEHNRLYWYRQTLGQGPEFLTYFQNEAQLEKSRLLSDRFSAERPKGSFSTLEIQRTEQGDSAMYLCASSQGTGKNEQFFGPGTRLTVL.

Here the CDR3 reads CASSFGGNEQFF. The CDR3 DNA sequence: TGTGCCAGCAGTTTTGGGGGGAATGAGCAGTTCTTC. The chain combines TRBV12-3 or TRBV12-4 with TRBJ2-1; D may be TRBD2 (6 bases). The length of the CDR3 is 12 residues. V lost 3 bases and J lost 7, with 7 bases in between.

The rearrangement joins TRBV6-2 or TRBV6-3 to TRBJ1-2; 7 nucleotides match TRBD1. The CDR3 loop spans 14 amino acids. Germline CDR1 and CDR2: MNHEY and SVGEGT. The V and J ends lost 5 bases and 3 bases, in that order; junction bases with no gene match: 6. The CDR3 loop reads CASSQPGTDYGYTF. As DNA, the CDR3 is TGTGCCAGCAGTCAACCCGGGACAGACTATGGCTACACCTTC.

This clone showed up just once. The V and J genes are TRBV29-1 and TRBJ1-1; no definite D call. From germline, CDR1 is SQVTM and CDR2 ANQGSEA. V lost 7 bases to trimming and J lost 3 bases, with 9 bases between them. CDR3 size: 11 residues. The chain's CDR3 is CSGGSDTEAFF. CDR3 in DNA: TGCAGCGGCGGGTCAGACACTGAAGCTTTCTTT.

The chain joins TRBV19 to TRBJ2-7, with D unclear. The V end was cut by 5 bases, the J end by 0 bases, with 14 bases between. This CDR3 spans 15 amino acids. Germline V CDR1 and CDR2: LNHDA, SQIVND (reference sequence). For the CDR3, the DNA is TGTGCCAGTAGTCTGAGTCCAAGGAGCTCCTACGAGCAGTACTTC. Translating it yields CASSLSPRSSYEQYF. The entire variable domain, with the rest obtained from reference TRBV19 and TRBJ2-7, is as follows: DGGITQSPKYLFRKEGQNVTLSCEQNLNHDAMYWYRQDPGQGLRLIYYSQIVNDFQKGDIAEGYSVSREKKESFPLTVTSAQKNPTAFYLCASSLSPRSSYEQYFGPGTRLTVT.